This T cell receptor beta chain was sequenced for a study of lymphopenia after photon versus proton radiotherapy. Points on this clone: Its matching antigen is unknown.

This CDR3 has 15 residues. CDR1 is SGHNT and CDR2 is YYREEE in the germline V gene (reference sequence). The germline V and J ends were trimmed by 2 bases and 3 bases, with 15 bases remaining between them. General study findings and limits: Post-nadir TCR diversity decline inversely tracked overall survival among those who died.

Some clones are missing from TCRdb's copy, which holds only in-frame ones; the method was immunoSEQ multiplex PCR. The table lists about 83,000 clones, about 83% of them singletons. This TCR derives from a man between 60 and 75 years old with pancreatic cancer. The gene calls are TRBV5-4 and TRBJ2-7; D assignment may be TRBD1 or TRBD2 (6 bases each). Sequenced here: peripheral blood, sampled from a patient treated with proton-based radiotherapy. In nucleotides, the CDR3 is TGTGCCAGCAGCTTAAGGGGGGCGGGAAACTACGAGCAGTACTTC. As protein: CASSLRGAGNYEQYF.